Sequencing of this T cell receptor (beta chain) was carried out in a study of shared clonotypes between healthy human individuals. Study-level results: Across subsets, estimated richness was generally greater for naive than for memory populations.

On this clone itself: Antigen: not known.

There are 14 residues in the CDR3. Trimming pared 9 bases from V and 0 bases from J, leaving 13 bases between. Germline values: CDR1 MNHEY, CDR2 SVGAGI. How the authors handled the data: From ImmunoSEQ came sequences covering only the junction and carrying no quality scores, so filtering differed. The data were produced by immunoSEQ multiplex PCR, yet TCRdb's version contains in-frame clones alone and is incomplete. D and trimming were read from the DNA, whereas the V and J calls and clone size are those reported in that table. The sample records 330,000 or so clones, 70% to 75% being singletons. The receptor was isolated from a man in his thirties or forties in good health. This chain uses TRBV6-5 with TRBJ2-3; D call uncertain. Source material: memory CD4+ T cells sorted from blood. Noted subset: CD45RA-negative fraction. Written as DNA, the CDR3 is TGTGCCAGTAAGGTTCTCGCTAGCACAGATACGCAGTATTTT. Its translation is CASKVLASTDTQYF.